The present T cell receptor (beta chain) was sequenced within a study of blood T cell repertoires in COVID-19 (dated by TCRdb to the early 2020s). Background for the entire study: Samples covering the acute and convalescent phases of COVID-19 were provided by collaborators in the United States, Italy and Spain. The repertoires were made available in a free public database intended to serve as a resource for research on the immune response to SARS-CoV-2. The prospective study material was composed of cDNA or gDNA derived from T cells, B-cell-depleted T cells, or PBMCs. The samples were drawn from the first 160 participants of the ongoing ImmuneRACE study and from 950 to 1,500 subjects provided by 6 global collaborators. Nearly every sample came with metadata listing a de-identified subject ID, COVID-19 status, age in years and sex. Deeply sampled blood TCRbeta repertoires from subjects exposed to, actively infected with, or recovered from COVID-19 were included in the dataset. Where available, HLA class I and class II types were obtained from metadata supplied by the sample provider rather than from assay-based typing. What the authors observed across the whole study: The amount of clinical and demographic metadata varied by source and participant and was provided uncurated.

TCRbeta CDR3 regions were amplified from genomic DNA by means of the immunoSEQ Assay, a bias-controlled multiplex PCR. Turning to the authors' computational methods: Within the assay, amplification of reference gene primers was used to estimate how many nucleated cells each sample contained. To quantify the absolute abundance of each unique TCRbeta CDR3 rearrangement, sequence reads were collapsed and filtered. Productive Simpson clonality was computed per sample as the square root of Simpson's diversity index over productive rearrangements. In TCRdb, the immuneACCESS table is reduced to in-frame sequences with V and J assigned. These tables do not hold every clone; where another copy was compared, an unresolved V gene accounts for under half, and the others remain unexplained. For V, J and clone size, that table is used; D and trimming come from the DNA. This sample has approximately 330,000 clones in its table, and more than 75% of those were observed once. The ten largest account for roughly 4% of the sample.

Turning to this clone: It lacks a known antigen. No much larger clone is present one base from it, and per-base qualities are unavailable.

Whole blood was collected in K2EDTA tubes by collaborating institutions according to the institutions' own protocols. For TCRbeta analysis, collaborators shipped samples in one of three forms: frozen whole blood, isolated PBMCs, or DNA extracted from either of those sample types. A distance of 9 bases separates the germline ends of V and J, which lose 0 bases and 4 bases respectively. The CDR3 has 14 amino acids, counting the end cysteine and phenylalanine. Just the 42-base CDR3 DNA is kept, in frame starting at base 1. The germline V gene yields LGHNA for CDR1 and YSLEER for CDR2. The specimen sequenced was peripheral blood. The clonotype comes from a woman aged 45 to 65 with active or convalescent COVID-19. The rearrangement joined TRBV4-3 to TRBJ1-1; the best D guess is TRBD1, with 6 bases matching. For the CDR3, the sequence is CASSQDIRGTEAFF. The DNA sequence reads TGCGCCAGCAGCCAAGATATCAGGGGCACTGAAGCTTTCTTT.